Detailed here is one TCR beta chain. What it binds is unknown. This sample is drawn from a study of cytomegalovirus exposure and HLA in healthy donors. Background on the study: The 95 to 150 validation repertoires, a later analysis reported, used the same platform as the 666 first-cohort repertoires. Points from the study as a whole: Confirmation was obtained in vitro that a few CMV-associated chains are specific for CMV antigens. The classifier reportedly diagnosed cytomegalovirus status with high sensitivity and specificity.

These donors were members of the roughly 110-subject validation cohort, a group separate from the roughly 670-subject first cohort. The junction had 5 bases not matched to a gene; V was cut back by 2 bases and J by 10 bases. This CDR3 is 15 amino acids long. Per germline, CDR1 SEHNR and CDR2 FQNEAQ (reference sequence). This table comes from immunoSEQ multiplex PCR, and its TCRdb copy is limited to in-frame clones, with some not included. The top ten clones hold 2.6% of a sample with roughly 260,000 clones, more than 75% of them seen once. The clonotype was recovered from a young man in good health and CMV-seronegative. V usage is TRBV7-9 and J usage is TRBJ2-1, with TRBD2 matching over 13 bases. The sequencing input was PBMCs. CDR3 nucleotides: TGTGCCAGCAGCTTACGGACTAGCGGGAGTAAAGAGCAGTTCTTC. Translation gives CASSLRTSGSKEQFF.